This T cell receptor beta chain appears in the sequencing data of a study of neurological immune-mediated disorders. Study observations and caveats: In HTLV-1-associated myelopathy, TCR clonal expansion was greatest, whereas multiple sclerosis had the least, falling below healthy controls.

This clonotype was seen only a few times. Its target is unknown. V lost 6 bases, J lost 4 bases, and 4 bases lay in between. CDR1 and CDR2 (germline): DFQATT, SNEGSKA (reference sequence). There are 9 residues in the CDR3. Noted time point: longitudinal time-point 1 (baseline). Unsorted libraries were generated from 2 million PBMCs. These cells had been stored in RNAlater at -80 C. The cDNA was generated through 5'RACE incorporating 10-nucleotide random UMIs. Whenever a sequencing run was performed, it yielded over 180 million TCR-beta sequences from 15-18 subjects. Via MiXCR, TCRdb re-called the 5' RACE reads, giving one row per CDR3 protein. The table shows tens of thousands of distinct CDR3 sequences, with 10% occurring only once.

V gene TRBV20-1 combines with J gene TRBJ2-7; D gene unclear. Sequenced input: PBMCs. The clonotype originates from a man aged 30 to 39 in good health. In DNA, the CDR3 is TGCAGTGCGACGTACGAGCAGTACTTC. Its protein product is CSATYEQYF.